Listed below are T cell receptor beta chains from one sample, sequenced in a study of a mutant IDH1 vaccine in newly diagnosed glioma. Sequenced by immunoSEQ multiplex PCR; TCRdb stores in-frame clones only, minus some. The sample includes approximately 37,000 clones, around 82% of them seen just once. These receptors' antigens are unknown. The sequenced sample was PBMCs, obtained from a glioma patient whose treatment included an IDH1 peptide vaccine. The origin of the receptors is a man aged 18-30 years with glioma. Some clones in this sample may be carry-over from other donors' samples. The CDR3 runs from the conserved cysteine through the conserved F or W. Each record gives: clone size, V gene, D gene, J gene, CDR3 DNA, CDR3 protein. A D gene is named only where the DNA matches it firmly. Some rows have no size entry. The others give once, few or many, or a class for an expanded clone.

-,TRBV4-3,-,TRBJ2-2,TGCGCCAGCAGCCCATCTGTGGCTAGACGGAACACCGGGGAGCTGTTTTTT,CASSPSVARRNTGELFF
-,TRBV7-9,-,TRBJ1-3,TGTGCCAGCAGCTTGGCAGGGCACGGAAACACCATATATTTT,CASSLAGHGNTIYF
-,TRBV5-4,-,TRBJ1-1,TGTGCCAGCAGCTTGGTTCTAAACACTGAAGCTTTCTTT,CASSLVLNTEAFF
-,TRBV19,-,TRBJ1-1,TGTGCCAGTAGTAGGAACGGGGGCGATGAAGCTTTCTTT,CASSRNGGDEAFF
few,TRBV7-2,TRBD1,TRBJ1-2,TGTGCCAGCAGCACACCGGGACAGTTCTGGGGCTACACCTTC,CASSTPGQFWGYTF
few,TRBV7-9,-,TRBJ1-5,TGTGCCAGCAGCCCCATGGGAAGCGGCAATCAGCCCCAGCATTTT,CASSPMGSGNQPQHF
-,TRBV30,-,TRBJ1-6,TGTGCCTGGAGTGTTGGGCAGGGGAACTCACCCCTCCACTTT,CAWSVGQGNSPLHF
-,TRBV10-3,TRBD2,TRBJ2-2,TGTGCCATCACTGGTTCGGGGTCCAGCGGGGGGTTGAACACCGGGGAGCTGTTTTTT,CAITGSGSSGGLNTGELFF
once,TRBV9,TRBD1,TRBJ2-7,TGTGCCAGCAGCGTAGCGGGGGACAGGGGTGAGGAGCAGTACTTC,CASSVAGDRGEEQYF
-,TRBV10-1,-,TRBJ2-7,TGCGCCAGCAGTGAGTCTAAGAGGGTATACGAGCAGTACTTC,CASSESKRVYEQYF
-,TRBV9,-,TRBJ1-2,TGTGCCAGCAGCGAGTATAACTATGGCTACACCTTC,CASSEYNYGYTF
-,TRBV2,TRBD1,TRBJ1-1,TGTGCCAGCAGTGAATGGGGGACAGCCGGGGGAACTGAAGCTTTCTTT,CASSEWGTAGGTEAFF
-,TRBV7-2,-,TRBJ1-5,TGTGCCAGCAGCTTACAGGGAATGAATCAGCCCCAGCATTTT,CASSLQGMNQPQHF
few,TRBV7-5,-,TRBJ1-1,TGTGCCAGAAGCTCTCCTCGCCCCCACCGGACAGTGAACACTGAAGCTTTCTTT,CARSSPRPHRTVNTEAFF
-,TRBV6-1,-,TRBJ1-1,TGTGCCAGCACCTTGGTCTATACTACTGAAGCTTTCTTT,CASTLVYTTEAFF
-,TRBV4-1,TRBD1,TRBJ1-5,TGCGCCAGCAGCCAACCCGACAGGGGGGTAAATCAGCCCCAGCATTTT,CASSQPDRGVNQPQHF
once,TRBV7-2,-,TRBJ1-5,TGTGCCAGCAGCTCGCGAGGATTAAGCAATCAGCCCCAGCATTTT,CASSSRGLSNQPQHF
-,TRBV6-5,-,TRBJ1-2,TGTGCCAGCAGTACCAGCAGGGAGGTCTATGGCTACACCTTC,CASSTSREVYGYTF
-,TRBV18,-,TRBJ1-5,TGTGCCAGCTCAAGGCGGTGGGACCAGCCCCAGCATTTT,CASSRRWDQPQHF
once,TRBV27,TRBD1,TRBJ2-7,TGTGCCAGCAGTTTTAGACAGGGCCGAGACGAGCAGTACTTC,CASSFRQGRDEQYF
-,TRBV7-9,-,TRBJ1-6,TGTGCCAGCAGCTTAGCCCAGGGGCGTAATTCACCCCTCCACTTT,CASSLAQGRNSPLHF
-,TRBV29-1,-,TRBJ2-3,TGCAGCCTGAATCGATTAACAGATACGCAGTATTTT,CSLNRLTDTQYF